A single sample is the source of the 11 T cell receptor beta chains below, sequenced in a study of blood T cell repertoires in COVID-19. Libraries were prepared by immunoSEQ multiplex PCR; TCRdb keeps only in-frame clonotypes and omits some of them. The table includes 210,000 or so clones, approximately 91% detected once. The sequencing sample was made of peripheral blood. The origin of the receptors is a woman in her thirties or forties with acute or convalescent COVID-19.

The J gene is TRBJ2-7, the V gene TRBV23-1, with 7 positions matching TRBD2. TRBV23-1 is an ORF, and what it does is uncertain. CDR3 size: 15 residues. V shed 1 base and J 4 bases; nucleotides not matched to a gene: 7. The CDR3 DNA reads as TGCGCCAGCAGTCAATGGGAGGGTAGGGGTTACGAGCAGTACGTC. Amino acids: CASSQWEGRGYEQYV.

The chain has TRBV5-1 and TRBJ1-2; possibly TRBD1 for D (6 bases). V dropped 1 base and J dropped 8 bases, with 12 bases sitting between them. The CDR3 spans 13 residues. Germline CDR1 SGHRS, CDR2 YFSETQ. The CDR3 here is CASSLPGEGGYTF. DNA for the CDR3: TGCGCCAGCAGCTTGCCAGGGGAGGGCGGCTACACCTTC.

V usage is TRBV7-9 and J usage is TRBJ1-6, with 7 positions matching TRBD1. Unmatched junction bases numbered 5, after V lost 5 bases and J lost 10 bases. The CDR3 extends over 13 amino acids. CDR1 SEHNR and CDR2 FQNEAQ come from the germline V gene (reference sequence). The CDR3 coding sequence is TGTGCCAGCAGCCGACAGGGAGGCTCACCCCTCCACTTT. Translation: CASSRQGGSPLHF. Together with reference TRBV7-9 and TRBJ1-6, the CDR3 gives the full variable domain: DTGVSQNPRHKITKRGQNVTFRCDPISEHNRLYWYRQTLGQGPEFLTYFQNEAQLEKSRLLSDRFSAERPKGSFSTLEIQRTEQGDSAMYLCASSRQGGSPLHFGNGTRLTVT.

This clone was picked up one time. The gene calls are TRBV21-1 and TRBJ1-6; the DNA was not used to check the table's D call, TRBD1. TRBV21-1 is a known pseudogene. The CDR3 consists of 22 residues. This CDR3 is CASSNLVRWETGGALKISPLHF. The CDR3 nucleotides are TGTGCCAGCAGCAACCTAGTAAGGTGGGAGACAGGGGGGGCCCTGAAAATTTCACCCCTCCACTTT.

The chain combines TRBV5-1 with TRBJ2-5, with 7 bases fitting TRBD2. Germline-derived CDR1 and CDR2 are SGHRS and YFSETQ. This CDR3 has 15 residues. Losses at the gene ends were 5 bases for V and 1 base for J; bases not matched to a gene: 8. The CDR3 nucleotides read TGCGCCAGCAGGACCCTGCTAGCGGCCCAAGAGACCCAGTACTTC. Translation gives CASRTLLAAQETQYF.

V usage is TRBV5-1 and J usage is TRBJ1-6, with D unclear. There are 11 residues in the CDR3. The germline V gene encodes CDR1 SGHRS and CDR2 YFSETQ. V was shortened by 4 bases and J by 14 bases, with 10 bases between the two germline ends. In DNA, the CDR3 is TGCGCCAGCAGCGGCGGGTTATCCCTCCACTTT. Residues: CASSGGLSLHF.

The genes are TRBV14 and TRBJ1-2; 10 bases are a match to TRBD1. The CDR3 consists of 16 residues. Germline loops: CDR1 SGHDN, CDR2 FVKESK. Germline trimming cut 2 bases from V and 0 bases from J; bases unmatched to any gene: 3. The CDR3 loop reads CASSQRQGAANYGYTF. The CDR3 DNA reads TGTGCCAGCAGCCAACGACAGGGGGCGGCTAACTATGGCTACACCTTC.

This clone was seen just once. Other DNA sequences of this sample code for an identical CDR3. V is TRBV27 and J is TRBJ1-2; D is unclear. The germline gives CDR1 MNHEY, CDR2 SMNVEV (reference sequence). The CDR3 has 14 amino acids. Deletions cut 0 bases from V and 4 bases from J, with 9 bases between. The CDR3 bases are TGTGCCAGCAGTTTATCAGCAGGTGGCTATGGCTACACCTTC. It yields the protein CASSLSAGGYGYTF.

Written as DNA, the CDR3 is TGTGCCAGCAGCGGGACTAGCACCGGGGAGCTGTTTTTT. This encodes CASSGTSTGELFF. V and J are TRBV6-4 and TRBJ2-2; 8 nucleotides agree with TRBD2. The CDR3 has 13 amino acids. CDR1 and CDR2 (germline): MRHNA, SNTAGT. V lost 6 bases, J lost 4 bases, and 1 base stayed unmatched.

This chain uses TRBV5-4 with TRBJ2-1; TRBD2 aligns across 10 bases. Germline V gene lookup returns CDR1 SGHNT and CDR2 YYREEE (reference sequence). The CDR3 runs 17 residues. Trimming removed 2 bases from V and 2 bases from J; junction bases left unmatched: 7. The CDR3 DNA reads as TGTGCCAGCAGCTTCGTTTACAGCGGGGGGGCCTACAATGAGCAGTTCTTC. This encodes CASSFVYSGGAYNEQFF. The whole variable domain, remainder taken from reference TRBV5-4 and TRBJ2-1, is ETGVTQSPTHLIKTRGQQVTLRCSSQSGHNTVSWYQQALGQGPQFIFQYYREEENGRGNFPPRFSGLQFPNYSSELNVNALELDDSALYLCASSFVYSGGAYNEQFFGPGTRLTVL.

This clone appeared a single time. CDR3 sequence (DNA): TGTGCCAGCAGCCAAGCTGTCTATACGCAGTATTTT. This translates into CASSQAVYTQYF. The chain recombines TRBV3-1 (or the pseudogene TRBV3-2) with TRBJ2-3; the D is unclear. Germline values: CDR1 LGHDT, CDR2 YNNKEL (reference sequence). Trimming removed 1 base at V and 7 bases at J, with 6 bases between. This CDR3 has 12 residues.